These 13 T cell receptor beta chains were sequenced from one sample in a study of identical twins. TCRdb re-analysed the 5' RACE reads in MiXCR, keeping a single row per CDR3 protein. Here the sample spans 100,000 or so distinct CDR3 sequences, about 6.1% being singletons. Sequencing was carried out using memory T cells sorted from blood. The source is a woman aged 45-65 years in good health.

This clonotype was recorded many times. The chain carries TRBV20-1 and TRBJ2-5; the match to TRBD2 covers 11 bases. The V gene end was trimmed by 0 bases and the J gene end by 2 bases; junction bases not matched to a gene: 5. The CDR3 is made up of 16 amino acids. Germline V gene sequence: CDR1 DFQATT, CDR2 SNEGSKA (reference sequence). This CDR3 is CSARDSGRAIQETQYF. CDR3 DNA: TGCAGTGCTAGAGATAGCGGGAGGGCGATTCAAGAGACCCAGTACTTC.

In this sample, this clonotype is medium-sized. The chain couples TRBV3-1 to TRBJ1-1; D possibly corresponds to TRBD1 (5 bases). CDR1 and CDR2 (germline): LGHDT, YNNKEL (reference sequence). V lost 4 bases, J lost 0 bases, and 21 bases lay in between. CDR3 length: 18 residues. CDR3 in amino acids: CASSPGWGENFMNTEAFF. CDR3 coding DNA: TGTGCCAGCAGCCCTGGTTGGGGGGAAAATTTCATGAACACTGAAGCTTTCTTT. The full variable domain, its missing parts supplied by reference TRBV3-1 and TRBJ1-1, is DTAVSQTPKYLVTQMGNDKSIKCEQNLGHDTMYWYKQDSKKFLKIMFSYNNKELIINETVPNRFSPKSPDKAHLNLHINSLELGDSAVYFCASSPGWGENFMNTEAFFGQGTRLTVV.

This clonotype showed up just a few times. The chain is built from TRBV6-2 or TRBV6-3 and TRBJ2-6; a possible D gene is TRBD2 (6 bases). This CDR3 has 15 residues. Germline V gene sequence: CDR1 MNHEY, CDR2 SVGEGT. Trimming left V 6 bases short and J 1 base short, with 10 bases between. In nucleotides, the CDR3 is TGTGCCAGCAGGCCCGGACTATCTGGGGCCAACGTCCTGACTTTC. This sequence encodes CASRPGLSGANVLTF.

This clonotype was found many times. V usage is TRBV5-6 and J usage is TRBJ2-5; D perhaps matches TRBD2 (5 bases). Germline assignment: CDR1 SGHDT and CDR2 YYEEEE. The CDR3 is 14 residues long. Trimming stripped 1 base from V and 5 bases from J, with 12 bases between. CDR3: CASSLRGRRETQYF. In DNA form, the CDR3 reads TGTGCCAGCAGCTTGCGAGGTCGGAGGGAGACCCAGTACTTC.

This chain uses TRBV4-1 with TRBJ2-3; 13 bases match TRBD2. The V and J ends lost 0 bases and 5 bases, in that order; junction bases with no gene match: 14. CDR3 length: 20 residues. Germline assignment: CDR1 MGHRA and CDR2 YSYEKL. The CDR3 reads CASSQEGPTTSGRAKDTQYF. The CDR3 coding sequence is TGCGCCAGCAGCCAAGAAGGACCAACCACTAGCGGGAGGGCCAAAGATACGCAGTATTTT.

The chain combines TRBV6-1 with TRBJ1-2, with 9 nucleotides matching TRBD1. The CDR3 runs to 14 residues. Germline V gene sequence: CDR1 MNHNS, CDR2 SASEGT. V shed 6 bases and J 5 bases; nucleotides not matched to a gene: 7. CDR3 DNA sequence: TGTGCCAGCAGGGTGGGACAGGGCGTTTATGGCTACACCTTC. It encodes CASRVGQGVYGYTF.

The V call is TRBV29-1, the J call TRBJ2-7; weak D call: TRBD1 (5 bases). Germline V gene lookup returns CDR1 SQVTM and CDR2 ANQGSEA. This CDR3 contains 11 residues. V was cut by 2 bases and J by 8 bases, with 10 bases left in between. The CDR3 DNA reads TGCAGCGTTGAACTCAGGGATCAGCAGTACTTC. Protein: CSVELRDQQYF.

The CDR3 DNA is TGTGCCAGCAGTCCCCCAGGCACAGATACGCAGTATTTT. Amino acids: CASSPPGTDTQYF. This chain joins TRBV6-5 and TRBJ2-3; no clear D. The CDR3 spans 13 residues. CDR1 is MNHEY and CDR2 is SVGAGI in the germline V gene. Trimming left V 5 bases short and J 1 base short, with 7 bases between.

This clonotype has a count of ten or more. This chain links TRBV12-3 or TRBV12-4 with TRBJ2-2; 16 bases align to TRBD2. The junction had 9 bases not matched to a gene; V was cut back by 6 bases and J by 5 bases. The CDR3 consists of 18 residues. In DNA form, the CDR3 reads TGTGCCAGCAGGGCCGGGACTAGCGGGAGGGCCGGGACCGGGGAGCTGTTTTTT. It encodes CASRAGTSGRAGTGELFF.

This clonotype was counted many times. V gene TRBV28 combines with J gene TRBJ1-4; D not certain. V lost 6 bases, J lost 0 bases, and 11 bases lay in between. Germline loops: CDR1 MDHEN, CDR2 SYDVKM. The CDR3 is 15 residues long. For the CDR3, the DNA is TGTGCCAGCAGCCCACCACTCGCAACTAATGAAAAACTGTTTTTT. This encodes CASSPPLATNEKLFF.

This clonotype showed up many times. The chain is built from TRBV5-1 and TRBJ2-2, with a weak D call TRBD1 (6 bases). V gave up 2 bases and J gave up 7 bases, with 9 bases separating them. CDR1 SGHRS and CDR2 YFSETQ come from the germline V gene. The CDR3 covers 13 residues. The CDR3 region is CASSLGQFGELFF. The CDR3 nucleotides are TGCGCCAGCAGCTTAGGACAGTTCGGGGAGCTGTTTTTT. Together with reference TRBV5-1 and TRBJ2-2, the CDR3 gives the full variable domain: KAGVTQTPRYLIKTRGQQVTLSCSPISGHRSVSWYQQTPGQGLQFLFEYFSETQRNKGNFPGRFSGRQFSNSRSEMNVSTLELGDSALYLCASSLGQFGELFFGEGSRLTVL.

This clonotype occurred many times. CDR3 sequence (DNA): TGTGCCAGCCAAAAGGGGGTTATGAACACTGAAGCTTTCTTT. The encoded protein is CASQKGVMNTEAFF. The chain recombines TRBV18 with TRBJ1-1; possibly TRBD1 for D (6 bases). Deletions cut 8 bases from V and 0 bases from J, with 13 bases between. The CDR3 covers 14 residues. From germline, CDR1 is KGHSH and CDR2 LQKENI.

The chain recombines TRBV7-6 with TRBJ2-1; the match to TRBD2 covers 14 bases. This CDR3 is built from 23 residues. Trimming at V came to 0 bases and at J to 3 bases, leaving 19 bases not matched to a gene. Germline CDR1 reads SGHVS; CDR2 reads FNYEAQ. CDR3 amino acids: CASSLAPGLAGASPGLSYNEQFF. CDR3 nucleotide sequence: TGTGCCAGCAGCTTAGCACCGGGACTAGCGGGAGCGAGCCCAGGCTTAAGCTACAATGAGCAGTTCTTC.